What follows describes a single TCR beta chain. This clonotype was seen at least ten times. This clone's antigen is unknown. Qualities for individual bases were not recorded, and no much larger clone is one base off. The source of the sample is a study of T cells in Graves' hyperthyroidism and ophthalmopathy (dated by TCRdb to between 2018 and 2021). Notes on the research overall: Peripheral blood was collected at initial diagnosis, before any treatment. After sampling, hyperthyroidism patients received methimazole starting at 30 mg daily, and ophthalmopathy patients received high-dose intravenous methylprednisolone. In over five Graves' hyperthyroidism patients, the study also compared T-cell repertoires from thyroid tissue with T-cell repertoires from blood. The 95 to 100 discovery patients were randomly split 7:3 into training and test sets. According to the paper, TCR Vbeta CDR3 sequencing was carried out on 135 peripheral blood samples, which came from more than 40 ophthalmopathy, around 74 hyperthyroidism and around 17 progressor patients. An independent validation cohort of under 20 hyperthyroidism patients and about 15 patients who later progressed to ophthalmopathy tested prospective prediction of ophthalmopathy. TCR V-J signatures able to tell the groups apart were searched for in a discovery cohort of 100 patients, of whom around 42 had Graves' ophthalmopathy and around 58 had stable Graves' hyperthyroidism. Findings and caveats that apply to the study as a whole: No statistical method was used to set the sample size in advance, and investigators knew the group allocation. Most expanded thyroid clonotypes (frequency above 0.001) were also found in blood, which suggests that blood repertoires may mirror thyroid immune responses. A 13 V-J signature model separated ophthalmopathy from stable hyperthyroidism, with approximately 87% sensitivity and roughly 81% specificity in cross-validation and 80%/75% in testing. During validation, the model predicted progression to ophthalmopathy a median of roughly 7.1 months ahead of onset, with around 65% sensitivity and more than 72% specificity.

TCR beta CDR3 regions were amplified from RNA transcripts. The first round of RT-PCR for the TCR CDR3 was performed with the HTBI primer set and the Qiagen OneStep RT-PCR kit. Libraries were constructed in a second round of multiplex PCR, after which size selection and purification were carried out. Libraries were sequenced paired-end with 100 bp reads on an Illumina HiSeq2000. Turning to the authors' computational methods: SOAPnuke was used to process the raw data, removing reads that contained adapters or uncalled bases, had a mean Phred below 15, or lacked an exact match to the constant primer or identifier. COPE v1.2.5 was used to merge the high-quality paired reads, and each unique nucleotide sequence was defined as a clonotype. Clonotypes were aligned to IMGT TRBV, TRBD and TRBJ reference segments using MiTCR v1.1. The analysis was restricted to V-J combinations with a frequency above 0.0001, which together covered roughly 99% of the repertoires. The TCS score was defined as F50 (clonal expansion) divided by E x V (chaos), with BLOSUM62-based TCRdist calculated between CDR3 peptides within each V-J. Welch's t-statistics and random forest reduced just over 500 V-J features to fewer than 15, which were used in a naive Bayes classifier (R e1071). TCRdb applied fastp at Q25 and MiXCR to the public reads, then kept only in-frame beta chains. CDR3 protein duplicates are merged, each entry listing the most common genes and DNA. The V and J calls follow TCRdb's processing rather than the paper's. Within this sample are 350,000 or so distinct CDR3 sequences, with around a sixth of them counted one time only. The top ten hold about a sixth of the sample.

Moderately to severely active disease, a Clinical Activity Score of at least 3, a NOSPECS grade of at least 4, and a duration under 3 months were present in ophthalmopathy patients. Patients with uncontrolled infections, other autoimmune diseases, pregnancy or lactation were excluded. Clinical symptoms, serum thyroxine and TRAb, thyroid ultrasound, and orbital computed tomography formed the basis for the diagnoses. Ficoll-Paque density gradient centrifugation was used to isolate PBMCs from approximately 10 ml of fresh peripheral blood. Trizol reagent was used to extract total RNA, and RNA quality was then checked on an Agilent 2100 Bioanalyzer. Measured from the cysteine to the phenylalanine, the CDR3 is 13 residues long. Kept here is only the CDR3 DNA, which spans 39 bases and is read in frame from base 1. Between the V and J ends, shortened by 1 base and 0 bases respectively, the junction contains 4 bases. The germline V gene (reference sequence) gives CDR1 as LGHDT and CDR2 as YNNKEL.

Sequenced material: blood. The rearrangement joined TRBV3-1 to TRBJ2-7; no D gene can be assigned with confidence. This clonotype was sampled from a woman aged 40 to 49 with Graves' ophthalmopathy. The bases read TGTGCCAGCAGCCAAGCCGTCTCCTACGAGCAGTACTTC. It specifies CASSQAVSYEQYF.